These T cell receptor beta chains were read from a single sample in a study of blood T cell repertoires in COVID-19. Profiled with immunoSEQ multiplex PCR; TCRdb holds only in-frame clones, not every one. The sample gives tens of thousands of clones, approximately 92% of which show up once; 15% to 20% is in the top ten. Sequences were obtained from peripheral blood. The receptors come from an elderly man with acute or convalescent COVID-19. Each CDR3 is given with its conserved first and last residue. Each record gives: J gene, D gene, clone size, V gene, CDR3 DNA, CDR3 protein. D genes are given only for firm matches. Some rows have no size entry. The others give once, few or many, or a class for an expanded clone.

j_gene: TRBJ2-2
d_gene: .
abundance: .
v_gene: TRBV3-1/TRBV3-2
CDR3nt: TGTGCCAGCAGCCAACTGGGGGGGAACACCGGGGAGCTGTTTTTT
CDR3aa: CASSQLGGNTGELFF

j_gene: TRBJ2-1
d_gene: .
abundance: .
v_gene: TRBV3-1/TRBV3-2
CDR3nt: TGTGCCAGCTCCCAGCGCAATGAGCAGTTCTTC
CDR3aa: CASSQRNEQFF

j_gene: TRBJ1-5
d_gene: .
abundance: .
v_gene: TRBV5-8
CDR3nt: TGTGCCAGCACCCGGAGTTTTGCGGGCCCGAATAGCAATCAGCCCCAGCATTTT
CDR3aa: CASTRSFAGPNSNQPQHF

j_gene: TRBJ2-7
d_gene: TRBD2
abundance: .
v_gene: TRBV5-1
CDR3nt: TGCGCCAGCTGCCCGGGACTAGCGGGGTCCTACGAGCAGTACTTC
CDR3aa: CASCPGLAGSYEQYF

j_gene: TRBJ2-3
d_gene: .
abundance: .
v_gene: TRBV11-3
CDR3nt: TGTGCCAGCAGCTTAGAGGCGGGGTACACAGATACGCAGTATTTT
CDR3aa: CASSLEAGYTDTQYF

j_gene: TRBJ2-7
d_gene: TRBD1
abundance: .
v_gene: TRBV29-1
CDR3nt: TGCAGCGCTAACACAGGGGGAGGAAACGAGCAGTACTTC
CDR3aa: CSANTGGGNEQYF

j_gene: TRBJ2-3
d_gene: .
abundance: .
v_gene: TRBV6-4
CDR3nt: TGTGCCAGCAGTGAAAATCTTGGCACAGATACGCAGTATTTT
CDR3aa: CASSENLGTDTQYF

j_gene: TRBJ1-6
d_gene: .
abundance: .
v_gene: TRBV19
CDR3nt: TGTGCCAGTAGTATGGGACTTCGGTCACCCCTCCACTTT
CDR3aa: CASSMGLRSPLHF

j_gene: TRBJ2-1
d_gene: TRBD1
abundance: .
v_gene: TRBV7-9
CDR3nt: TGTGCCAGCAGCTTAGCGACAGGGAACTACAATGAGCAGTTCTTC
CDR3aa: CASSLATGNYNEQFF

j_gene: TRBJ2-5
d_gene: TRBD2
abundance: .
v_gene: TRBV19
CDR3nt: TGTGCCAGTAGTACTAGCGGCCTGGGGGAGACCCAGTACTTC
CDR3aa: CASSTSGLGETQYF

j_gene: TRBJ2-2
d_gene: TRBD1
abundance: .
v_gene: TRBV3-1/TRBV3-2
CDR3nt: TGTGCCAGCAGACAGGGGGCCTCGAACACCGGGGAGCTGTTTTTT
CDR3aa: CASRQGASNTGELFF

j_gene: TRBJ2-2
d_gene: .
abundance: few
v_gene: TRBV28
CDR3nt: TGTGCCAGCAGGACTGAGAACACCGGGGAGCTGTTTTTT
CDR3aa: CASRTENTGELFF

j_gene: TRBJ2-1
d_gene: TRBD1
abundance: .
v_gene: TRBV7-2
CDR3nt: TGTGCCAGCAGCTTGTACAGGGGCTACAATGAGCAGTTCTTC
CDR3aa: CASSLYRGYNEQFF

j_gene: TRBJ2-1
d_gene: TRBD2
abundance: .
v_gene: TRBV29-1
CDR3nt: TGCAGCGTTGATCGGATGGGACTACCCCAGAATGAGCAGTTCTTC
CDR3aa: CSVDRMGLPQNEQFF

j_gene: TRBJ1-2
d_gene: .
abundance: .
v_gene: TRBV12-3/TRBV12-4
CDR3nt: TGTGCCAGCAGTTTGGGCGCCCGGGGCTACACCTTC
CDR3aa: CASSLGARGYTF